One and the same sample provided the 8 T cell receptor beta chains below, sequenced in a study of Ad26.COV2.S vaccination and SARS-CoV-2 variants. The treatment is: about 20 received Ad26.COV2.S at low or high dose, single or two shots; about 5 received placebo; per-sample allocation not given. Sampling was performed 63 days after the first vaccine or placebo injection. The assay was immunoSEQ multiplex PCR, and TCRdb's table has in-frame clones only and misses some. Here the sample spans roughly 500,000 clones, 87% being singletons. The sample was peripheral blood, taken in a trial of Ad26.COV2.S vaccine versus placebo. These receptors all come from a person between 18 and 59 years old who received the Ad26.COV2.S COVID-19 vaccine or a placebo.

The V call is TRBV2, the J call TRBJ1-5; 9 bases map to TRBD1. The ends lost 2 bases at V and 5 bases at J; junction bases unmatched: 4. The germline V gene has CDR1 SNHLY and CDR2 FYNNEI. The CDR3 sequence is 15 residues long. In DNA, the CDR3 is TGTGCCAGCAGTGAAAGGACAGGGGTCGATCAGCCCCAGCATTTT. Translated, it gives CASSERTGVDQPQHF.

J is TRBJ2-7 and V is TRBV18, with 9 bases matching TRBD1. The CDR3 consists of 15 residues. V gave up 4 bases and J gave up 5 bases; unmatched junction bases: 9. CDR1 is KGHSH, CDR2 LQKENI, per germline. The CDR3 spells CASSLHRDRAHEQYF. The CDR3 DNA is TGTGCCAGCTCACTCCACCGGGACAGGGCGCACGAGCAGTACTTC.

V and J are TRBV11-2 and TRBJ2-3; D possibly corresponds to TRBD2 (6 bases). Germline assignment: CDR1 SGHAT and CDR2 FQNNGV. This CDR3 is 15 amino acids long. V lost 1 base and J 1 base, leaving 9 bases between the germline ends. CDR3 coding DNA: TGTGCCAGCAGCTTAGGCGGGGCCGGCACAGATACGCAGTATTTT. Its translation: CASSLGGAGTDTQYF. Full variable domain (missing parts from reference TRBV11-2 and TRBJ2-3): EAGVAQSPRYKIIEKRQSVAFWCNPISGHATLYWYQQILGQGPKLLIQFQNNGVVDDSQLPKDRFSAERLKGVDSTLKIQPAKLEDSAVYLCASSLGGAGTDTQYFGPGTRLTVL.

The chain joins TRBV5-4 to TRBJ2-5, with a weak D call TRBD2 (6 bases). CDR3 length: 14 residues. Germline values: CDR1 SGHNT, CDR2 YYREEE (reference sequence). V dropped 3 bases and J dropped 4 bases, with 13 bases sitting between them. The CDR3 DNA sequence: TGTGCCAGCAGCTCACCCCCGGGACTAGAGACCCAGTACTTC. Translating gives CASSSPPGLETQYF. The variable domain in full, with the rest retrieved from reference TRBV5-4 and TRBJ2-5, is ETGVTQSPTHLIKTRGQQVTLRCSSQSGHNTVSWYQQALGQGPQFIFQYYREEENGRGNFPPRFSGLQFPNYSSELNVNALELDDSALYLCASSSPPGLETQYFGPGTRLLVL.

This rearrangement joins TRBV7-7 to TRBJ2-2; D is unresolved. The CDR3 length is 16 residues. Looked up from germline, CDR1 is SSHAT and CDR2 is FNYEAQ (reference sequence). The germline V and J ends were trimmed by 5 bases and 2 bases, with 15 bases remaining between them. CDR3: CASSPSLIPNTGELFF. The CDR3 DNA reads TGTGCCAGCAGCCCTTCCCTTATCCCTAACACCGGGGAGCTGTTTTTT.

The chain joins TRBV6-6 to TRBJ1-1; D remains ambiguous. V was shortened by 3 bases and J by 4 bases, with 6 bases between the two germline ends. The CDR3 extends over 12 amino acids. Per germline, CDR1 MNHNY and CDR2 SVGAGI (reference sequence). The CDR3, as DNA: TGTGCCAGCAGTTATGTGGTCACTGAAGCTTTCTTT. Protein: CASSYVVTEAFF.

The rearrangement links TRBV27 to TRBJ1-2; a weak D match, TRBD1 (5 bases). The V gene lost 6 bases and the J gene lost 1 base, with 15 bases spanning the gap. CDR1 MNHEY and CDR2 SMNVEV come from the germline V gene (reference sequence). This CDR3 region has 15 residues. The CDR3 protein is CASRDLGGGNYGYTF. In DNA form, the CDR3 reads TGTGCCAGCAGGGACCTGGGGGGGGGTAACTATGGCTACACCTTC.

This chain links TRBV6-5 with TRBJ1-3; D is unresolved. Germline CDR1 reads MNHEY; CDR2 reads SVGAGI. This CDR3 has 11 residues. Trimming removed 6 bases from V and 8 bases from J, with 8 bases in between. CDR3 bases: TGTGCCAGCAGCCAAGCGGACACCATATATTTT. It specifies CASSQADTIYF.